A single sample is the source of the 19 T cell receptor beta chains below, sequenced in a study of T-cell memory formation after mild COVID-19. One entry per CDR3 protein, called by TCRdb with MiXCR from the 5' RACE reads. The sample includes roughly 580,000 distinct CDR3 sequences, more than 15% of them seen just once. Input material: PBMCs or a T cell subset sorted from them (not recorded which). The receptors come from an adult woman who had mild COVID-19 (a few samples of this study predate the infection). Cell type and time point are not known.

In this sample, this clonotype turned up a few times. This chain connects TRBV7-9 to TRBJ1-1, with D perhaps TRBD1 (5 bases). V lost 5 bases, J lost 7 bases, and 8 bases lay in between. CDR3 length: 11 amino acids. Germline-derived CDR1 and CDR2 are SEHNR and FQNEAQ (reference sequence). The CDR3 nucleotides are TGTGCCAGCAGCAGGGACCTTGAAGCTTTCTTT. Translation gives CASSRDLEAFF.

This clonotype has just a few counts. The CDR3 here is CASSLDTGWDSYEQYF. CDR3 sequence (DNA): TGTGCCAGCAGCTTAGATACAGGTTGGGATTCCTACGAGCAGTACTTC. V gene TRBV11-1 combines with J gene TRBJ2-7, with TRBD1 as a possible D gene (5 bases). CDR1 is SGHAT and CDR2 is FQDESV in the germline V gene (reference sequence). V was pared by 1 base and J by 1 base, with 14 bases between. This CDR3 region has 16 residues.

The rearrangement uses TRBV5-4 and TRBJ2-7, with a possible D match to TRBD2 (7 bases). Germline lookup yields CDR1 SGHNT and CDR2 YYREEE (reference sequence). This CDR3 is built from 17 residues. V gave up 2 bases and J gave up 0 bases, with 18 bases separating them. The CDR3 is CASSFPGRRGPSYEQYF. CDR3 bases: TGTGCCAGCAGCTTTCCAGGTCGGCGGGGGCCCTCCTACGAGCAGTACTTC. The whole variable domain, filled in from reference TRBV5-4 and TRBJ2-7, reads ETGVTQSPTHLIKTRGQQVTLRCSSQSGHNTVSWYQQALGQGPQFIFQYYREEENGRGNFPPRFSGLQFPNYSSELNVNALELDDSALYLCASSFPGRRGPSYEQYFGPGTRLTVT.

The genes are TRBV29-1 and TRBJ1-2; 7 positions agree with TRBD1. This CDR3 region has 12 residues. After removal of 6 bases from V and 4 bases from J, the junction contained 5 bases not matched to a gene. The germline V gene has CDR1 SQVTM and CDR2 ANQGSEA. The CDR3 DNA follows: TGCAGCGTCATGACAGGGAGCTATGGCTACACCTTC. It encodes CSVMTGSYGYTF. The complete variable domain, with remaining parts taken from reference TRBV29-1 and TRBJ1-2, reads SAVISQKPSRDICQRGTSLTIQCQVDSQVTMMFWYRQQPGQSLTLIATANQGSEATYESGFVIDKFPISRPNLTFSTLTVSNMSPEDSSIYLCSVMTGSYGYTFGSGTRLTVV.

This clonotype was found a few times. This sequence joins TRBV6-2 or TRBV6-3 and TRBJ2-7; TRBD1 is a possible D gene (5 bases). The CDR3 consists of 14 residues. The V gene lost 9 bases and the J gene lost 4 bases, with 19 bases spanning the gap. Germline CDR1 and CDR2: MNHEY and SVGEGT. CDR3 bases: TGTGCCAGTTCTCTGGGGCTGGAAATATACGAGCAGTACTTC. It specifies CASSLGLEIYEQYF.

There are a few counts of this clonotype. The chain recombines TRBV19 with TRBJ2-1, with TRBD2 matching over 10 bases. CDR3 length: 17 amino acids. The V segment lost 5 bases and the J segment 3 bases; nucleotides outside the gene matches: 10. Germline V gene data show CDR1 as LNHDA and CDR2 as SQIVND (reference sequence). The CDR3 loop reads CASSEQGTSGVYNEQFF. CDR3 bases: TGTGCCAGTAGTGAACAGGGCACTAGCGGGGTCTACAATGAGCAGTTCTTC.

This clonotype was seen a handful of times. The gene calls are TRBV5-1 and TRBJ2-3; D gene uncertain. CDR3 size: 17 residues. The germline gives CDR1 SGHRS, CDR2 YFSETQ. The germline V and J ends were trimmed by 4 bases and 3 bases, with 21 bases remaining between them. The CDR3 nucleotides read TGCGCCAGCAGCCTCCTGACGACACTTGTAAGGACAGATACGCAGTATTTT. It codes for CASSLLTTLVRTDTQYF.

This chain links TRBV29-1 with TRBJ2-5, with D tentatively TRBD2 (6 bases). CDR3 length: 13 residues. The germline CDR1 and CDR2 sequences are SQVTM and ANQGSEA. V shed 5 bases and J shed 4 bases, with 14 bases lying between them. The CDR3 coding sequence is TGCAGCGTTTATGGGGCGGGGCGAGAGACCCAGTACTTC. Amino acid sequence: CSVYGAGRETQYF.

CDR3 nucleotide sequence: TGTGCCAGCAGATACTATCAGACAGGACGGGAGCAGTACTTC. Protein product: CASRYYQTGREQYF. The chain uses TRBV27 and TRBJ2-7, with a tentative D call TRBD1 (6 bases). The length of the CDR3 is 14 residues. CDR1 is MNHEY, CDR2 SMNVEV, per germline (reference sequence). V shed 6 bases and J shed 7 bases, with 19 bases lying between them.

The V call is TRBV20-1, the J call TRBJ1-3; TRBD1 might be the D (5 bases). The germline V and J ends were trimmed by 5 bases and 0 bases, with 17 bases remaining between them. In germline, CDR1 is DFQATT, CDR2 SNEGSKA (reference sequence). CDR3 size: 16 residues. The CDR3 sequence: CSARVRDSRSGNTIYF. The DNA of the CDR3 is TGCAGTGCTCGGGTCAGGGACTCCCGCTCTGGAAACACCATATATTTT.

This clonotype was counted a few times. CDR3 sequence (DNA): TGTGCCAGCAGTTACTCAGTGGGACAGGGGAACAATGAGCAGTTCTTC. Translating gives CASSYSVGQGNNEQFF. The J gene is TRBJ2-1, the V gene TRBV6-6; 10 bases map to TRBD1. The trim removed 0 bases at V and 5 bases at J, leaving 4 bases unmatched. CDR1 is MNHNY, CDR2 SVGAGI, per germline (reference sequence). The CDR3 extends over 16 amino acids.

This clonotype has only a few counts. The chain recombines TRBV7-9 with TRBJ1-5; D call uncertain. Germline CDR1 SEHNR, CDR2 FQNEAQ (reference sequence). The CDR3 has 15 amino acids. Trimming left V 3 bases short and J 2 bases short, with 11 bases between. CDR3 sequence: CASSLLGPGNQPQHF. The CDR3 DNA follows: TGTGCCAGCAGCTTGCTCGGTCCTGGCAATCAGCCCCAGCATTTT.

This clonotype was counted only a few times. This chain connects TRBV30 to TRBJ2-1; D not certain. V was clipped by 0 bases and J by 8 bases, with 11 bases between them. Germline CDR1 GTSNPN, CDR2 SVGIG (reference sequence). The CDR3 is made up of 13 amino acids. CDR3 sequence (DNA): TGTGCCTGGAGTGTACATGAGGTCGATGAGCAGTTCTTC. Translation: CAWSVHEVDEQFF.

This chain's CDR3 is CASSPRTSQPSYEQYF. The CDR3 nucleotides read TGTGCCAGCTCACCACGGACTAGCCAACCCTCCTACGAGCAGTACTTC. The rearrangement joins TRBV18 to TRBJ2-7, with 8 positions matching TRBD2. This CDR3 comprises 16 residues. The trim removed 1 base at V and 0 bases at J, leaving 5 bases unmatched. The germline V gene encodes CDR1 KGHSH and CDR2 LQKENI.

The CDR3 coding sequence is TGCAGTGCTAGAGTCGTAGGATCGGAGACCCAGTACTTC. As protein: CSARVVGSETQYF. This chain joins TRBV20-1 and TRBJ2-5; D is ambiguous. Germline lookup yields CDR1 DFQATT and CDR2 SNEGSKA (reference sequence). CDR3 size: 13 residues. The V end lost 1 base, the J end lost 5 bases, and 11 bases lay between the germline ends.

This chain joins TRBV7-3 and TRBJ2-3; TRBD1 agrees at 8 bases. The trim removed 5 bases at V and 1 base at J, leaving 8 bases unmatched. The CDR3 has 16 amino acids. Germline V gives CDR1 SGHTA, CDR2 FQGTGA. CDR3 in amino acids: CASSTDPGQGTDTQYF. The CDR3 coding sequence is TGTGCCAGCAGCACCGACCCGGGACAGGGCACAGATACGCAGTATTTT.

The V gene is TRBV5-1, the J gene TRBJ2-7, with 8 positions matching TRBD1. V lost 0 bases to trimming and J lost 0 bases; unmatched junction nucleotides: 11. The V gene's germline CDR1 is SGHRS and CDR2 YFSETQ. This CDR3 spans 18 amino acids. CDR3 region: CASSLVFSDRGFSYEQYF. In DNA, the CDR3 is TGCGCCAGCAGCTTGGTATTTTCCGACAGGGGTTTCTCCTACGAGCAGTACTTC.

The chain combines TRBV6-2 or TRBV6-3 with TRBJ1-1; D is perhaps TRBD1 (6 bases). V lost 6 bases and J lost 4, with 21 bases in between. This CDR3 is 16 amino acids long. Germline V gene sequence: CDR1 MNHEY, CDR2 SVGEGT. CDR3 coding DNA: TGTGCCAGCAGCCGGAACCTCGACAGGTCCACCACTGAAGCTTTCTTT. Translated, it gives CASSRNLDRSTTEAFF.

The rearrangement links TRBV6-2 or TRBV6-3 to TRBJ1-2; D gene ambiguous. V lost 2 bases and J lost 8, with 21 bases in between. The V gene's germline CDR1 is MNHEY and CDR2 SVGEGT. The CDR3 loop spans 16 amino acids. The CDR3 loop is CASSYPIGGPGVGYTF. The CDR3 DNA follows: TGTGCCAGCAGTTACCCCATTGGAGGACCCGGCGTAGGCTACACCTTC.